The 19 T cell receptor beta chains given below trace back to one sample, sequenced in a study of blood T cell repertoires in COVID-19. The protocol was immunoSEQ multiplex PCR, while the TCRdb copy is restricted to in-frame clones and leaves out a portion. Of roughly 320,000 clones listed, approximately 85% are singletons. Sequencing was performed on peripheral blood. Receptors were obtained from a human donor in a cohort sampled during active COVID-19.

The V and J genes are TRBV2 and TRBJ1-2; D is unresolved. CDR3 length: 13 residues. Trimming took 2 bases from V and 1 from J, leaving 5 bases between them. Germline lookup yields CDR1 SNHLY and CDR2 FYNNEI. The DNA for the CDR3 is TGTGCCAGCAGTGAAACAGTTAACTATGGCTACACCTTC. It yields the protein CASSETVNYGYTF.

The chain employs TRBV5-4 and TRBJ2-3, with D maybe TRBD2 (6 bases). There are 14 residues in the CDR3. V dropped 4 bases and J dropped 1 base, with 10 bases sitting between them. Germline-derived CDR1 and CDR2 are SGHNT and YYREEE (reference sequence). The CDR3 region has the DNA TGTGCCAGCAGCGGGGAGGATGGCACAGATACGCAGTATTTT. Translation gives CASSGEDGTDTQYF.

The chain carries TRBV10-3 and TRBJ2-1, with D tentatively TRBD1 (6 bases). Germline V lookup: CDR1 ENHRY, CDR2 SYGVKD. V lost 0 bases and J 5 bases, leaving 14 bases between the germline ends. The CDR3 covers 16 residues. The CDR3 protein is CAISESGRGHNNEQFF. DNA of the CDR3: TGTGCCATCAGTGAGTCGGGCAGGGGACACAACAATGAGCAGTTCTTC.

The chain combines TRBV2 with TRBJ1-1; 7 bases align to TRBD1. Trimming removed 1 base from V and 0 bases from J; junction bases left unmatched: 5. CDR1 and CDR2 (germline): SNHLY, FYNNEI. The CDR3 consists of 16 residues. The CDR3 sequence is CASSEEWTGLNTEAFF. The CDR3 DNA reads TGTGCCAGCAGTGAAGAGTGGACAGGACTGAACACTGAAGCTTTCTTT.

This chain links TRBV5-1 with TRBJ2-7; D might be TRBD2 (7 bases). Trimming took off 3 bases at V and 1 base at J, with 11 bases between the two ends. Germline V lookup: CDR1 SGHRS, CDR2 YFSETQ. The CDR3 covers 14 residues. CDR3 loop: CASSWGGHSYEQYF. CDR3 DNA sequence: TGCGCCAGCAGCTGGGGGGGGCATTCCTACGAGCAGTACTTC. Based on the CDR3 plus reference TRBV5-1 and TRBJ2-7, the full variable domain is KAGVTQTPRYLIKTRGQQVTLSCSPISGHRSVSWYQQTPGQGLQFLFEYFSETQRNKGNFPGRFSGRQFSNSRSEMNVSTLELGDSALYLCASSWGGHSYEQYFGPGTRLTVT.

This chain links TRBV6-4 with TRBJ1-6; D is undetermined. The CDR3 covers 13 residues. Trimming removed 6 bases at V and 1 base at J, with 4 bases between. The germline CDR1 and CDR2 sequences are MRHNA and SNTAGT. The CDR3 sequence is CASRESYNSPLHF. CDR3 sequence (DNA): TGTGCCAGCAGGGAGTCCTATAATTCACCCCTCCACTTT.

The chain joins TRBV28 to TRBJ1-1, with D perhaps TRBD1 (6 bases). Germline V gene sequence: CDR1 MDHEN, CDR2 SYDVKM. This CDR3 is 15 amino acids long. The V gene lost 3 bases and the J gene lost 1 base, with 12 bases spanning the gap. In DNA, the CDR3 is TGTGCCAGCAGTTTGGGCGGACAGACGAACACTGAAGCTTTCTTT. It yields the protein CASSLGGQTNTEAFF.

The gene calls are TRBV7-9 and TRBJ2-2; tentative D call: TRBD1 (6 bases). Trimming cost V 2 bases and J 0 bases, with 7 bases left between them. CDR3 length: 15 residues. Germline V lookup: CDR1 SEHNR, CDR2 FQNEAQ (reference sequence). CDR3 amino acids: CASSLSGANTGELFF. For the CDR3, the DNA is TGTGCCAGCAGCTTATCAGGGGCGAACACCGGGGAGCTGTTTTTT.

The chain has TRBV5-3 and TRBJ2-2, with D hard to call. TRBV5-3 is designated an ORF whose function remains uncertain. The CDR3 is 14 amino acids. CDR3 in DNA: TGTGCTCCCCAGGTCCCGCCGAACACCGGGGAGCTGTTTTTT. Its protein product is CAPQVPPNTGELFF.

The genes are TRBV18 and TRBJ1-2; D possibly corresponds to TRBD1 (6 bases). Trimming took off 5 bases at V and 6 bases at J, with 7 bases between the two ends. CDR3 length equals 11 residues. Per the germline V gene, CDR1 is KGHSH and CDR2 is LQKENI. The DNA for the CDR3 is TGTGCCAGCTCAAACAGGGATGGCTACACCTTC. Protein: CASSNRDGYTF.

The chain links TRBV10-1 to TRBJ2-3; 9 bases line up with TRBD1. Trimming cost V 8 bases and J 4 bases; bases outside gene matches: 13. This CDR3 comprises 16 residues. The germline V gene has CDR1 WNHNN and CDR2 SYGVQD (reference sequence). CDR3 protein: CASAEWTGESADTQYF. The CDR3 DNA reads TGCGCCAGCGCGGAGTGGACAGGGGAGAGCGCAGATACGCAGTATTTT.

This clone was observed a handful of times. The rearrangement joins TRBV6-2 or TRBV6-3 to TRBJ2-7; a weak D match, TRBD1 (7 bases). The CDR3 has 19 amino acids. Germline loops: CDR1 MNHEY, CDR2 SVGEGT. The germline V and J ends were trimmed by 4 bases and 1 base, with 26 bases remaining between them. The CDR3 DNA follows: TGTGCCAGCAGTTCCCCAAGGGCTTTAGGAGGGGGCCAGTCCTACGAGCAGTACTTC. It translates to CASSSPRALGGGQSYEQYF.

J is TRBJ1-5 and V is TRBV12-3 or TRBV12-4, with D perhaps TRBD1 (6 bases). This CDR3 has 12 amino acids. V lost 8 bases and J 7 bases, leaving 12 bases between the germline ends. As DNA, the CDR3 is TGTGCCAGCCGAAACAGGGCCCAGCCCCAGCATTTT. Translated, it gives CASRNRAQPQHF.

The chain employs TRBV29-1 and TRBJ2-5, with TRBD1 identical over 10 bases. J was trimmed by 5 bases and V by 7 bases; bases with no gene match: 10. From germline, CDR1 is SQVTM and CDR2 ANQGSEA. The CDR3 has 14 amino acids. The CDR3 sequence: CSGRDRGRSETQYF. The DNA of the CDR3 is TGCAGCGGTCGGGACAGGGGTCGATCGGAGACCCAGTACTTC.

V is TRBV12-2 and J is TRBJ1-2. TRBV12-2 is an annotated pseudogene. The CDR3 runs 15 residues. CDR3 sequence reads: CASRLGMKWSYGYTF. DNA of the CDR3: TGTGCAAGTCGCTTAGGGATGAAGTGGAGCTATGGCTACACCTTC.

CDR3 bases: TGCGCCAGCAGCTGGGACAGGGGTGTGTCCGGGGAGCTGTTTTTT. Its translation: CASSWDRGVSGELFF. This rearrangement joins TRBV5-1 to TRBJ2-2, with 10 bases fitting TRBD1. J was trimmed by 6 bases and V by 3 bases; bases with no gene match: 5. The germline CDR1 and CDR2 sequences are SGHRS and YFSETQ. The CDR3 is 15 amino acids.

J is TRBJ2-1 and V is TRBV5-1; weak D call: TRBD1 (6 bases). There are 14 residues in the CDR3. V was pared by 2 bases and J by 5 bases, with 11 bases between. Germline assignment: CDR1 SGHRS and CDR2 YFSETQ. CDR3 protein: CASSLGDNHNEQFF. As DNA, the CDR3 is TGCGCCAGCAGCTTAGGGGACAACCACAATGAGCAGTTCTTC.

The genes are TRBV14 and TRBJ2-1; TRBD2 agrees at 11 bases. Germline trimming cut 1 base from V and 9 bases from J; bases unmatched to any gene: 5. Per germline, CDR1 SGHDN and CDR2 FVKESK. This CDR3 is 15 amino acids long. In DNA, the CDR3 is TGTGCCAGCAGCCAAGCACTAGCGGGGGTCGTTGAGCAGTTCTTC. Protein product: CASSQALAGVVEQFF. The full variable domain, in which reference TRBV14 and TRBJ2-1 provide the parts outside the CDR3, is EAGVTQFPSHSVIEKGQTVTLRCDPISGHDNLYWYRRVMGKEIKFLLHFVKESKQDESGMPNNRFLAERTGGTYSTLKVQPAELEDSGVYFCASSQALAGVVEQFFGPGTRLTVL.

This clone appeared a single time. The chain uses TRBV29-1 and TRBJ2-1; tentatively, D is TRBD1 (5 bases). The V and J ends lost 2 bases and 5 bases respectively, with 7 bases between them. Germline CDR1 and CDR2: SQVTM and ANQGSEA. There are 12 residues in the CDR3. CDR3 region: CSVEPRDNEQFF. As DNA, the CDR3 is TGCAGCGTTGAACCCAGGGACAATGAGCAGTTCTTC.